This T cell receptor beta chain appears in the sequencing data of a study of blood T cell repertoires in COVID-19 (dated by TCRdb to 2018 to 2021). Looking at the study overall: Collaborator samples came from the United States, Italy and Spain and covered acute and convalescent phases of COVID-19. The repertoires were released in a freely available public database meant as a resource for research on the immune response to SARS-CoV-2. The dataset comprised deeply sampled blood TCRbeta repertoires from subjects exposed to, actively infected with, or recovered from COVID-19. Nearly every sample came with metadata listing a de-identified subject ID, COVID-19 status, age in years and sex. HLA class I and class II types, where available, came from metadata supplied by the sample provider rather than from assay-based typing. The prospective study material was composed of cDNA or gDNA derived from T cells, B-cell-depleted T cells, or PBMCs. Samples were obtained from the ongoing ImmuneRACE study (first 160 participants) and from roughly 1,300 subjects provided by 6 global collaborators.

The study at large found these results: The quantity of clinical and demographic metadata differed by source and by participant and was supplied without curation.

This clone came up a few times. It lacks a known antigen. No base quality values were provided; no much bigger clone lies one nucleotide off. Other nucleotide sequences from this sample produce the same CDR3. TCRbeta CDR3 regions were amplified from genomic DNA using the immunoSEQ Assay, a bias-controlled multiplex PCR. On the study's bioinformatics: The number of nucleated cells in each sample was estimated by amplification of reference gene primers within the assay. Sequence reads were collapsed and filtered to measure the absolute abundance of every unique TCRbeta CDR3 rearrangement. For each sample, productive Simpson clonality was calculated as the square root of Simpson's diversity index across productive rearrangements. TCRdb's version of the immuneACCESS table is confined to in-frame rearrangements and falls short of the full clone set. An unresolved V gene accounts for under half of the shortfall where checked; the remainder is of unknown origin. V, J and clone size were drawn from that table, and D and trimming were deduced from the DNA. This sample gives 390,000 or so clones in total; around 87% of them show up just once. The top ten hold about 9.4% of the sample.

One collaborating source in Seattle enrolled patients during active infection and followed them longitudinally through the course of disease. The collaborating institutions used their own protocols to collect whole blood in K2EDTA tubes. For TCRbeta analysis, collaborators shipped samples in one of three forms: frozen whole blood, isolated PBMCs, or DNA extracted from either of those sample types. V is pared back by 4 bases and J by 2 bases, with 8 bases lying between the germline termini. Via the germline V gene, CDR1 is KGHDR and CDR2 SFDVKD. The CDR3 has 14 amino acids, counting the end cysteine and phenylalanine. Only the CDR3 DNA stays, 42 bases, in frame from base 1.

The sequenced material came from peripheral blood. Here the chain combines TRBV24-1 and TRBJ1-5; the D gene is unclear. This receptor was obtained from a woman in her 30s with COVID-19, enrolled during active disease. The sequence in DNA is TGTGCCACCAGTGAAGGAGGCGGCAATCAGCCCCAGCATTTT. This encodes CATSEGGGNQPQHF.